This T cell receptor (beta chain) was found in a study of T cell clones after liver transplantation. Study-level information: Patients counted as tolerant after at least one year off all immunosuppression, enzymes not exceeding twice normal. Study results and caveats: Donor-reactive sequences fell more than third party-reactive ones, suggesting partial deletion.

TCRdb's table, derived via immunoSEQ multiplex PCR, lists solely in-frame clones and lacks some. The sample carries just over 60,000 clones, 60% to 80% recorded once. The CDR3 runs 14 residues. The V and J ends lost 5 bases and 2 bases respectively, with 13 bases between them. Germline V gene data show CDR1 as MNHEY and CDR2 as SVGAGI. About this clone: The antigen remains unidentified.

V is TRBV6-5 and J is TRBJ2-7; TRBD1 might be the D (6 bases). This TCR derives from a human donor who received a liver transplant. The material was CD4+ T cells from blood, obtained before liver transplant. The CDR3 reads CASSRNRETYEQYF. The CDR3 DNA reads as TGTGCCAGCAGTCGAAACAGGGAAACCTACGAGCAGTACTTC.